Included here is one TCR beta chain sequence, with context. This clonotype was counted at least ten times. The antigen this receptor binds is unknown. It has no much larger one-base neighbor in the sample; base qualities were not kept. The entry originates in a study of T cells in Graves' hyperthyroidism and ophthalmopathy (dated by TCRdb to the late 2010s). With regard to the full study: Peripheral blood samples were taken at the time of initial diagnosis, prior to any treatment. After sampling, hyperthyroidism patients received methimazole starting at 30 mg daily, and ophthalmopathy patients received high-dose intravenous methylprednisolone. Prospective prediction of ophthalmopathy was tested in an independent validation cohort consisting of some 20 hyperthyroidism patients and approximately 16 patients who later progressed to ophthalmopathy. The paper reports TCR Vbeta CDR3 sequencing of more than 120 peripheral blood samples: 40 or so ophthalmopathy, some 80 hyperthyroidism and around 17 progressor patients. In more than five Graves' hyperthyroidism patients, the study also compared T-cell repertoires from thyroid tissue with T-cell repertoires from blood. The roughly 91 discovery patients were randomly split 7:3 into training and test sets. To identify TCR V-J signatures that set the groups apart, the researchers used a discovery cohort of more than 95 patients, made up of around 42 with Graves' ophthalmopathy and some 58 with stable Graves' hyperthyroidism.

Amplification of TCR beta CDR3 regions was carried out from RNA transcripts. A first-round RT-PCR of the TCR CDR3 used the HTBI primer set with the Qiagen OneStep RT-PCR kit. A second multiplex PCR round built the libraries, followed by size selection and purification. Libraries were sequenced paired-end with 100 bp reads on an Illumina HiSeq2000. Turning to the authors' computational methods: SOAPnuke was used to process the raw data, throwing out any read that contained adapters or uncalled bases, had a mean Phred below 15, or lacked an exact constant-primer or identifier match. COPE v1.2.5 was used to merge high-quality paired reads, and clonotypes were defined as unique nucleotide sequences. MiTCR v1.1 was used to align the clonotypes against IMGT TRBV, TRBD and TRBJ reference segments. Analysis was restricted to V-J combinations with a frequency above 0.0001, which covered roughly 99% of repertoires. The TCS score was defined as F50 (clonal expansion) divided by E x V (chaos), with BLOSUM62-based TCRdist calculated between CDR3 peptides within each V-J. Welch's t-statistics and random forest reduced fewer than 600 V-J features to 13, which were used in a naive Bayes classifier (R e1071). TCRdb passed the public sequencing reads through fastp at Q25 and MiXCR, retaining productive beta sequences. All rows with the same CDR3 protein become a single entry with the most common DNA and genes. The V and J calls were determined by TCRdb, not by the authors. Present in this sample are some 600,000 distinct CDR3 sequences, about 14% of which were seen just once. Together, the top ten hold 4.5% to 6% of the sample.

Hyperthyroidism patients were newly diagnosed, with disease duration under 2 months, and aged 18 to 65 years. Any patient with an uncontrolled infection, another autoimmune disease, pregnancy or lactation was excluded. Diagnoses were based on clinical symptoms, serum thyroxine and TRAb, thyroid ultrasound and orbital computed tomography. Blood from progressor patients was drawn when they were first diagnosed with hyperthyroidism, before any ophthalmopathy symptoms appeared. Ficoll-Paque density gradient centrifugation was used to isolate PBMCs from about 10 ml of fresh peripheral blood. Patients classed as progressors first received a Graves' hyperthyroidism diagnosis and then went on to develop ophthalmopathy during follow-up. Total RNA was extracted with Trizol reagent, and quality was checked on an Agilent 2100 Bioanalyzer. The paper as a whole reports these results and caveats: No statistical method was used to set the sample size in advance, and investigators knew the group allocation. Most expanded thyroid clonotypes (frequency above 0.001) were also detected in blood, suggesting blood repertoires may reflect thyroid immune responses. A 13 V-J signature model separated ophthalmopathy from stable hyperthyroidism, with 87.88% sensitivity and 81.08% specificity in cross-validation and 80%/75% in testing. In validation, the model predicted progression to ophthalmopathy a median of roughly 6.2 months before onset, with roughly 70% sensitivity and 72.22% specificity.

Spanning cysteine to phenylalanine, the CDR3 consists of 15 amino acids. Kept here is only the CDR3 DNA, which spans 45 bases and is read in frame from base 1. V ends up 7 bases short and J 2 bases short, with an unmatched junction base count of 4. The CDR1 and CDR2 encoded by the germline V gene (reference sequence) are MNHEY and SMNVEV. The sample taken for sequencing was blood. Rearrangement joined TRBV27 to TRBJ2-3; 12 junctional bases match TRBD2. The source is a woman in her twenties or thirties with Graves' hyperthyroidism that later progressed to Graves' ophthalmopathy. The nucleotide sequence is given as TGTGCCAGCACCGGACTAGCGGGGCCCACAGATACGCAGTATTTT. This is translated as CASTGLAGPTDTQYF.